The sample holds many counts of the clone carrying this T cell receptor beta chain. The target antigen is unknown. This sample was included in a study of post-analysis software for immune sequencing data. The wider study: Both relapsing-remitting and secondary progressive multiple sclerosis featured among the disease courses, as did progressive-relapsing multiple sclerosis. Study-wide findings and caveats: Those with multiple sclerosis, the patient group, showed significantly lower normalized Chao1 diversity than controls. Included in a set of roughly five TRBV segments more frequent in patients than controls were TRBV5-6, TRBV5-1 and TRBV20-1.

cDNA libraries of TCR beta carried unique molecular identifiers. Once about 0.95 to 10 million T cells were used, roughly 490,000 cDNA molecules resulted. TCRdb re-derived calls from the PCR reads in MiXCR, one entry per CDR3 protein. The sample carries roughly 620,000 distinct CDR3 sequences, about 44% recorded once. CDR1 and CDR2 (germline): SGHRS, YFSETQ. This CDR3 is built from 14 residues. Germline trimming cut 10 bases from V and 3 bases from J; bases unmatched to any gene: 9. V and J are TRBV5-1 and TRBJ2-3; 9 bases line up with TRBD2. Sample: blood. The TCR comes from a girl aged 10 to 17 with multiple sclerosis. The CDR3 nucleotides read TGCGCCTCAGCGGGGGGAGGTATTACAGATACGCAGTATTTT. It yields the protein CASAGGGITDTQYF. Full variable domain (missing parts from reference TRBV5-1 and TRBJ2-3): KAGVTQTPRYLIKTRGQQVTLSCSPISGHRSVSWYQQTPGQGLQFLFEYFSETQRNKGNFPGRFSGRQFSNSRSEMNVSTLELGDSALYLCASAGGGITDTQYFGPGTRLTVL.